The sequence of this TCR beta chain was determined in a study of regulatory T cells in long-lasting Graves disease. Study as a whole: Prior antithyroid drug treatment in newly diagnosed Graves' patients lasted under 3 months.

Overall study findings and caveats: Persistent disease showed a preference for TRBV28, TRBJ1-2 and TRBJ2-5. Thyroid tissue went unstudied; only peripheral blood was examined.

Time point of the sample: newly diagnosed GD, antithyroid drugs for less than 3 months. From RNA extracted from PBMCs, the TCR library was made. iRepertoire HTBI primers and Arm-PCR of CDR3 regions built TCR beta libraries. TCRdb re-derived calls from the multiplex PCR reads in MiXCR, one entry per CDR3 protein. This sample has about 460,000 distinct CDR3 sequences, with 14% found just once. The germline V gene encodes CDR1 SNHLY and CDR2 FYNNEI. The V and J ends lost 8 bases and 5 bases respectively, with 18 bases between them. CDR3 length equals 15 residues. This clonotype was counted ten times or more. Its antigen is unidentified. The sample was also reused in another study, on T cells in Graves' hyperthyroidism and ophthalmopathy. From that paper: The HTBI set primed first-round TCR CDR3 RT-PCR.

The TCR originated in a woman between 45 and 60 years old with Graves disease. The sample was peripheral blood mononuclear cells (PBMCs), taken at new diagnosis, from a patient treated with antithyroid drugs. The V and J genes are TRBV2 and TRBJ2-2; maybe TRBD2 (5 bases). The CDR3 nucleotides are TGTGCCAGCTCCATTTCGGTGCCGGGAACCGGGGAGCTGTTTTTT. It yields the protein CASSISVPGTGELFF.